The TCR beta chain described here comes from a study of cytomegalovirus exposure and HLA in healthy donors. Amplification used 60 Vbeta primers and 13 Jbeta primers. Generated by immunoSEQ multiplex PCR, the TCRdb table keeps only in-frame clones and is missing some. The table lists some 100,000 clones, around 80% of them singletons, with 3% to 4% in the top ten. This CDR3 contains 12 residues. CDR1 WNHNN and CDR2 SYGVQD come from the germline V gene (reference sequence). The chain recombines TRBV10-1 with TRBJ1-3, with 7 bases fitting TRBD1. What was sequenced was PBMCs. The receptor comes from a male donor in good health and CMV-seropositive. The CDR3 DNA sequence: TGCGGGACAGGCTACTCTGGAAACACCATATATTTT. As protein: CGTGYSGNTIYF.